This T cell receptor beta chain was recovered during a study of cytomegalovirus exposure and HLA in healthy donors. About the study: An earlier analysis identified 110 million or so unique TCR beta sequences in 170 million or so T cells. General study points: Sequencing depth across donors, presence/absence analyses assumed, was roughly uniform. From TCR beta sequences, most subjects' HLA-A and HLA-B alleles were reportedly predicted accurately. Rarity marked most TCR sequences, yet some public TCRs occurred in many donors.

With 60 Vbeta and 13 Jbeta primers, the PCR was carried out. Generated by immunoSEQ multiplex PCR, the TCRdb table keeps only in-frame clones and is missing some. Of around 150,000 clones listed, roughly 82% were seen once; the top ten hold 2.5% to 3%. This clone showed up just once. Its antigen is not identified. The clonotype comes from a woman in her forties or fifties in good health and CMV-seropositive. The sample was PBMCs.

The CDR3 nucleotides are TGTGCCAGTAGCCTAGCGGGGTTCGACAATGAGCAGTTCTTC. Protein sequence: CASSLAGFDNEQFF. V usage is TRBV19 and J usage is TRBJ2-1; 9 bases match TRBD2. V lost 6 bases and J lost 5; bases outside the gene matches: 5. There are 14 residues in the CDR3. Germline loops: CDR1 LNHDA, CDR2 SQIVND (reference sequence).